The source of this T cell receptor (beta chain) is a study of blood T cell repertoires in COVID-19. As processed by the authors: Reference gene primer amplification gave nucleated cell count estimates. The table came from immunoSEQ multiplex PCR; TCRdb's copy has only in-frame clones and leaves some out. The V and J calls and clone size were taken over from that table, and D and trimming were inferred from the DNA. In the table there are under 250,000 clones, 83% of which are singletons. Participants were aged 18 to 89 years, lived in 20 to 25 US areas, and enrolled virtually. Cohorts were determined from participant-reported clinical history. Exposed enrollees had met someone with a PCR-confirmed or clinician-diagnosed COVID-19 case at some point within the 2 weeks before study entry. V lost 5 bases and J lost 8; bases outside the gene matches: 5. The CDR3 covers 15 residues. Germline CDR1 reads SGHTA; CDR2 reads FQGNSA.

The specimen was PBMCs or T cells enriched from blood (not recorded which). This chain joins TRBV7-2 and TRBJ2-1; 14 bases align to TRBD2. The TCR comes from a woman between 45 and 60 years old who had been exposed to COVID-19. The CDR3 nucleotides read TGTGCCAGCAGCCTGACTAGCGGGGGGGCCCATGAGCAGTTCTTC. It encodes CASSLTSGGAHEQFF.